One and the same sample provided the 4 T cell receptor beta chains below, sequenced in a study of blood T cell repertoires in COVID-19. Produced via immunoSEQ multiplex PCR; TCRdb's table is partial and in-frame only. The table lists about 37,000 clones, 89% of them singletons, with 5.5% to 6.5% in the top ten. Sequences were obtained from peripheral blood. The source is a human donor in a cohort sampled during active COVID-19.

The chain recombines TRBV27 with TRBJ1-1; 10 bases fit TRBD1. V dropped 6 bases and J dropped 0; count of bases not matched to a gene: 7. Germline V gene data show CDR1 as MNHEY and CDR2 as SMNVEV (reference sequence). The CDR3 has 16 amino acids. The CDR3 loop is CASSSGTGEMNTEAFF. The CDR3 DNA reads TGTGCCAGCAGCTCGGGGACAGGGGAAATGAACACTGAAGCTTTCTTT.

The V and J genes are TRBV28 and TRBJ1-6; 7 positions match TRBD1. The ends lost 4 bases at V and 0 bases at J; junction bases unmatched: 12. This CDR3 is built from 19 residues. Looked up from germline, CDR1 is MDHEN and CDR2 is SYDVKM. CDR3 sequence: CASSSPRQGVGSYNSPLHF. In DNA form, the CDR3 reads TGTGCCAGCAGTTCCCCTCGACAGGGAGTGGGCTCCTATAATTCACCCCTCCACTTT.

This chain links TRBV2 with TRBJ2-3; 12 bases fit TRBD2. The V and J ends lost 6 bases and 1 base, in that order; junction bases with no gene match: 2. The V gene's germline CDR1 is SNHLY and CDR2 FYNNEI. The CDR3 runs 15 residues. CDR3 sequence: CASSRLAGGTDTQYF. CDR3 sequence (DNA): TGTGCCAGCAGCAGACTAGCGGGGGGCACAGATACGCAGTATTTT.

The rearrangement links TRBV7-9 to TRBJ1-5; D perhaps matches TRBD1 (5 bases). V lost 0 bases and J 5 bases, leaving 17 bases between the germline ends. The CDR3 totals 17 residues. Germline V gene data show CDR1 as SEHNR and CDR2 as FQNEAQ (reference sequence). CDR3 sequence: CASSLAGRSRRDQPQHF. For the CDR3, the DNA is TGTGCCAGCAGCTTAGCGGGACGGTCTCGGAGGGATCAGCCCCAGCATTTT. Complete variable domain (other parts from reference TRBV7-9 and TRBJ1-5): DTGVSQNPRHKITKRGQNVTFRCDPISEHNRLYWYRQTLGQGPEFLTYFQNEAQLEKSRLLSDRFSAERPKGSFSTLEIQRTEQGDSAMYLCASSLAGRSRRDQPQHFGDGTRLSIL.